The entry that follows covers one T cell receptor (beta chain) sequence. The antigen is not known. This sample stems from a study of regulatory T cells in long-lasting Graves disease. Study findings and constraints: Favored gene segments in persistent disease were TRBV28, TRBJ1-2 and TRBJ2-5.

Trimming left V 4 bases short and J 5 bases short, with 11 bases between. CDR1 is WNHNN, CDR2 SYGVQD, per germline (reference sequence). This CDR3 has 13 amino acids. PBMCs provided the RNA from which the TCR library was made. TCRdb re-called the reads through MiXCR, storing one row per CDR3 protein. The sample contains about 800 distinct CDR3 sequences, about 90% of which appear only once. This receptor was taken from a female donor with Graves disease. The chain has TRBV10-1 and TRBJ1-2, with D uncertain. Sequenced here: peripheral blood mononuclear cells (PBMCs), sampled with antithyroid drug treatment, in newly diagnosed or persistent Graves disease (not recorded which). The CDR3: CASSAGLLYGYTF. The CDR3 DNA reads as TGCGCCAGCAGTGCCGGACTGCTATATGGCTACACCTTC.